Each of the 30 T cell receptor beta chains below was sequenced from the same sample in a study of tumor-infiltrating lymphocytes in primary liver carcinoma. It was unsorted whole blood that yielded blood RNA, and germline DNA was also extracted. TCR beta cDNA came from approximately 0.55 ug total RNA, primed with a constant-region primer. A slightly modified ARM-PCR protocol with three nested multiplex PCR rounds produced these TCR beta libraries. Rounds one and two of PCR, each of roughly 10 cycles, were primed with TRBV1-TRBV30 forward primers and a C-beta reverse primer. TCRdb re-called the multiplex PCR reads with MiXCR, one entry per CDR3 protein. The sample includes 300,000 to 400,000 distinct CDR3 sequences, roughly 61% seen only once; the top ten take roughly 6.5%. The source material was peripheral blood. The source is a man aged 40-49 years with primary liver carcinoma and hepatitis B virus infection.

With regard to this clonotype: A read error is possible here, since a much larger clone lies one base away. The CDR3 reads CTSSPRTIFGVKETQYF. The CDR3 nucleotides are TGTACCAGCAGTCCCCGAACCATCTTTGGCGTGAAGGAGACCCAGTACTTC. The chain joins TRBV6-5 to TRBJ2-5; D uncertain. In germline, CDR1 is MNHEY, CDR2 SVGAGI. The length of the CDR3 is 17 residues.

Turning to this clonotype: One end of the junction does not line up with germline, which may come from a read error. The chain carries TRBV5-1 and TRBJ1-6; 8 nucleotides match TRBD1. Germline V gives CDR1 SGHRS, CDR2 YFSETQ. The CDR3 is 15 amino acids. The CDR3 here is CASSRGQGVDSPLHF. In nucleotides, the CDR3 is TGCGCCAGCAGCAGAGGACAGGGTGTGGATTCACCCCTCCACTTC.

Note on this clonotype: Mismatch with germline at one junction end may stem from a read error. The chain has TRBV11-2 and TRBJ2-5, with 7 bases that match TRBD2. There are 19 residues in the CDR3. In germline, CDR1 is SGHAT, CDR2 FQNNGV. CDR3 in DNA: TGCGCCAGCAGCTGGGGCGGGACTATCTGGAAGTTGCCCCAAGAGACCCAGTACTTC. Amino acid sequence: CASSWGGTIWKLPQETQYF.

This clonotype showed up just once. The V gene is TRBV11-2, the J gene TRBJ1-2, with a possible D match to TRBD1 (6 bases). Germline V gene sequence: CDR1 SGHAT, CDR2 FQNNGV. V was shortened by 5 bases and J by 6 bases, with 19 bases between the two germline ends. There are 15 residues in the CDR3. DNA for the CDR3: TGTGCCAGCAGCCTTGCTCAGGGGCCGTTGGATGGCTACACCTTC. Translation: CASSLAQGPLDGYTF.

In the case of this clonotype: Its ends do not fully match the called genes, so a read error is possible. The V gene is TRBV29-1, the J gene TRBJ2-1; D not certain. Germline-derived CDR1 and CDR2 are SQVTM and ANQGSEA. The CDR3 covers 10 residues. The CDR3 loop is CNVGPQGQFF. The CDR3 nucleotides are TGTAACGTTGGTCCCCAAGGGCAGTTCTTC.

This clonotype was seen more than once but under ten times. At one end the junction does not follow the germline gene, possibly because of a read error. This rearrangement joins TRBV11-2 to TRBJ2-1; D is undetermined. This CDR3 is 12 amino acids long. Germline lookup yields CDR1 SGHAT and CDR2 FQNNGV. CDR3 protein: CASSLLDNEQLF. The CDR3 bases are TGTGCTAGCAGCTTGCTAGACAATGAGCAACTCTTC.

V is TRBV7-8 and J is TRBJ2-3; 9 bases fit TRBD1. The germline gives CDR1 SGHVS, CDR2 FQNEAQ. The V segment lost 5 bases and the J segment 7 bases; nucleotides outside the gene matches: 10. This CDR3 has 15 amino acids. The chain's CDR3 is CASSPRTGEWNTQYF. CDR3 DNA sequence: TGTGCCAGCAGCCCTCGGACAGGGGAATGGAATACGCAGTATTTT. The full variable domain, completed using reference TRBV7-8 and TRBJ2-3, is GAGVSQSPRYKVAKRGQDVALRCDPISGHVSLFWYQQALGQGPEFLTYFQNEAQLDKSGLPSDRFFAERPEGSVSTLKIQRTQQEDSAVYLCASSPRTGEWNTQYFGPGTRLTVL.

In the case of this clonotype: A read error may explain this, as a much larger clone is one base away. V and J are TRBV4-1 and TRBJ2-7, with D possibly TRBD1 on 5 matching bases. Germline-derived CDR1 and CDR2 are MGHRA and YSYEKL. This CDR3 contains 14 residues. Here the CDR3 DNA reads TGCGCCAGCAGCTTATTGACAGACTCCTACGATCAGTACTTC. Residues: CASSLLTDSYDQYF.

The chain has TRBV5-8 and TRBJ1-2; no clear D gene. Trimming shortened V by 0 bases and J by 4 bases, and 10 bases separated the two germline ends. The CDR3 is made up of 14 amino acids. The germline CDR1 and CDR2 sequences are SGHTS and YDEGEE. The CDR3 DNA sequence: TGTGCCAGCAGCTTGGATAACAGAATCTATGGCTACACCTTC. Translated: CASSLDNRIYGYTF.

The chain employs TRBV7-2 and TRBJ2-3, with D unresolved. Germline V lookup: CDR1 SGHTA, CDR2 FQGNSA. The CDR3 has 13 amino acids. V gave up 2 bases and J gave up 4 bases, with 7 bases separating them. The CDR3 region has the DNA TGTGCCAGCAGCTTAACCTTCGCAGATACGCAGTATTTT. It specifies CASSLTFADTQYF.

In regard to this clonotype: This may arise from a read error, as a much more abundant clone is one base away. The genes are TRBV10-3 and TRBJ2-7; the D is unclear. The V end lost 2 bases, the J end lost 2 bases, and 13 bases lay between the germline ends. The CDR3 loop spans 15 amino acids. The V gene's germline CDR1 is ENHRY and CDR2 SYGVKD. CDR3 in amino acids: CAISEPSVTTYEQYF. The CDR3 coding sequence is TGTGCCATCAGTGAGCCTTCCGTGACCACCTACGAGCAGTACTTC.

This clonotype was seen at least ten times. The CDR3, as DNA: TGTGCCAGCAGCTTAGACCGGTTTGGGGCCAACGTCCTGACTTTC. Translation: CASSLDRFGANVLTF. The rearrangement uses TRBV11-1 and TRBJ2-6; no reliable D call. Germline V gene data show CDR1 as SGHAT and CDR2 as FQDESV (reference sequence). This CDR3 has 15 amino acids. With 1 base removed from V and 3 bases from J, the gap between germline ends came to 7 bases.

This clonotype was picked up one time. The chain joins TRBV6-4 to TRBJ1-2; D gene unclear. CDR1 and CDR2 from the germline V gene are MRHNA and SNTAGT. CDR3 length: 13 amino acids. With 3 bases removed from V and 12 bases from J, the gap between germline ends came to 17 bases. The CDR3 bases are TGTGCCAGCAGTGAGTCAGCGGGTATCGGCCACACCTTC. Its translation: CASSESAGIGHTF.

As for this clonotype: The junction departs from germline at one end; a sequencing error may be responsible. The gene calls are TRBV5-5 and TRBJ1-4; D gene unclear. This CDR3 spans 14 amino acids. The V gene's germline CDR1 is SGHKS and CDR2 YYEKEE (reference sequence). The DNA of the CDR3 is TGTGCCAGCAGCCAGGACCTGGGTAATGGAAAACTGTTTTTT. Translating it yields CASSQDLGNGKLFF.

Remarks on this clonotype: Mismatch with germline at one junction end may stem from a read error. The chain is built from TRBV6-1 and TRBJ2-7, with TRBD1 matching 7 bases. The length of the CDR3 is 12 residues. Germline values: CDR1 MNHNS, CDR2 SASEGT. The CDR3 DNA is TGTGCCGGCAGTTCGACAGGGTCCGAGCTGTACTTC. Translation gives CAGSSTGSELYF.

This clonotype turned up a few times. A junction boundary mismatches the germline segment, possibly from a read error. The genes are TRBV10-3 and TRBJ1-1; 7 nucleotides match TRBD1. Germline values: CDR1 ENHRY, CDR2 SYGVKD. The CDR3 length is 16 residues. The DNA for the CDR3 is TGTGCCACCAGTGAGGACAGGAACTACATGAACACTGAAGCTTTCTTT. This encodes CATSEDRNYMNTEAFF.

Of note for this clonotype: One base away lies a much larger clone, so this may be a sequencing read error. The rearrangement links TRBV11-2 to TRBJ2-1, with D tentatively TRBD2 (5 bases). Germline V gene lookup returns CDR1 SGHAT and CDR2 FQNNGV. The ends were cut back, 8 bases at V and 8 bases at J, with 22 bases in the middle. The CDR3 sequence is 15 residues long. The CDR3 region is CASGGPGNLYYEQFF. CDR3 DNA: TGTGCCAGCGGCGGGCCGGGAAATCTTTACTATGAGCAGTTCTTC.

This rearrangement joins TRBV11-2 to TRBJ2-3; 15 bases agree with TRBD2. CDR3 length: 17 residues. V shed 5 bases and J 6 bases; nucleotides not matched to a gene: 9. Germline assignment: CDR1 SGHAT and CDR2 FQNNGV. This chain's CDR3 is CASSRGLAGGHRDTQYF. CDR3 sequence (DNA): TGTGCCAGCAGCCGGGGACTAGCGGGAGGTCATAGGGATACGCAGTATTTT.

Comment on this clonotype: It may be a read error: a sequence one base away is much more abundant. This chain uses TRBV4-3 with TRBJ1-2; TRBD1 is a possible D gene (5 bases). This CDR3 comprises 15 residues. From germline, CDR1 is LGHNA and CDR2 YSLEER. CDR3 nucleotide sequence: TGCGCCAGGAGCCAGGGCAGGCGATCAGACTATGGCTACACCTTC. Its protein product is CARSQGRRSDYGYTF.

The J gene is TRBJ2-3, the V gene TRBV29-1; no definite D call. The CDR3 covers 15 residues. Germline CDR1 reads SQVTM; CDR2 reads ANQGSEA. With 1 base removed from V and 4 bases from J, the gap between germline ends came to 15 bases. In DNA form, the CDR3 reads TGCAGCGTTGAAGGGGAAGCCTCAGAGGCAGATACGCAGTATTTT. Translated, it gives CSVEGEASEADTQYF.

Concerning this clonotype: The germline gene is not matched at one end of the junction; a read error may be the cause. This rearrangement joins TRBV12-3 or TRBV12-4 to TRBJ1-2, with 8 bases fitting TRBD1. This CDR3 is 15 amino acids long. CDR3 amino acids: CASSRTGSTSRGHTF. CDR3 nucleotide sequence: TGTGCCAGCAGCCGGACAGGGTCAACATCGCGTGGCCACACCTTC.

Worth noting for this clonotype: An end of the junction does not agree with germline; a read error may underlie this. This chain connects TRBV11-3 to TRBJ2-2; 7 positions match TRBD1. Germline CDR1 SGHNT, CDR2 YENEEA. The CDR3 contains 13 residues. The CDR3 reads CVSSLDRAGELFF. In DNA, the CDR3 is TGTGTCAGCAGCTTAGACAGGGCCGGGGAGCTGTTTTTT.

This chain joins TRBV21-1 and TRBJ1-2. TRBV21-1 has pseudogene status. CDR3 length: 20 residues. CDR3 in DNA: TGTGCCAGCACCAACTTTTTTTCTGGGACTCTCACCCAGTCTAACTATGGCTACACCTTC. It encodes CASTNFFSGTLTQSNYGYTF.

Many counts were recorded for this clonotype. This chain links TRBV29-1 with TRBJ1-1, with D tentatively TRBD1 (6 bases). The CDR3 totals 14 residues. Per the germline V gene, CDR1 is SQVTM and CDR2 is ANQGSEA. Trimming shortened V by 7 bases and J by 6 bases, and 21 bases separated the two germline ends. The CDR3 DNA follows: TGCAGCGCAAAAAGGGGGACCCTGGAGCCTGAAGCTTTCTTT. Its translation: CSAKRGTLEPEAFF. The whole variable domain, filled in from reference TRBV29-1 and TRBJ1-1, reads SAVISQKPSRDICQRGTSLTIQCQVDSQVTMMFWYRQQPGQSLTLIATANQGSEATYESGFVIDKFPISRPNLTFSTLTVSNMSPEDSSIYLCSAKRGTLEPEAFFGQGTRLTVV.

This chain connects TRBV11-2 to TRBJ2-5; 7 nucleotides agree with TRBD2. With 5 bases clipped from V and 2 bases from J, the junction kept 11 bases outside the gene matches. This CDR3 is built from 16 residues. Per germline, CDR1 SGHAT and CDR2 FQNNGV. CDR3 in DNA: TGTGCCAGCAGCCCAGGACTAGTGGGGAGACAAGAGACCCAGTACTTC. It translates to CASSPGLVGRQETQYF.

This clonotype has just one count. The V gene is TRBV6-1, the J gene TRBJ2-1; D is ambiguous. V lost 5 bases and J 6 bases, leaving 17 bases between the germline ends. The CDR3 contains 15 residues. Germline V lookup: CDR1 MNHNS, CDR2 SASEGT. The DNA for the CDR3 is TGTGCCAGCAGTTTTGGCGGCGCCGCCTCCAATGAGCAGTTCTTC. As protein: CASSFGGAASNEQFF.

CDR3 DNA: TGTGCCGACAGCACCCGCCCGGGATCCTACAATGAGCAGTTCTTC. Protein sequence: CADSTRPGSYNEQFF. This sequence joins TRBV11-2 and TRBJ2-1; perhaps D is TRBD1 or TRBD2 (5 bases each). The germline gives CDR1 SGHAT, CDR2 FQNNGV. The CDR3 is 15 residues long. The V and J ends lost 11 bases and 1 base respectively, with 18 bases between them.

This clonotype was seen repeatedly, ten times or more. Just one base apart from a much larger clone, this may be a read error. The V and J genes are TRBV6-6 and TRBJ2-7; D call uncertain. The germline V and J ends were trimmed by 0 bases and 4 bases, with 7 bases remaining between them. Germline V gene lookup returns CDR1 MNHNY and CDR2 SVGAGI (reference sequence). CDR3 length equals 13 residues. CDR3 bases: TGTGCCAGCAGTTACTCGATAGGTTACGAGCAGTACTTC. This encodes CASSYSIGYEQYF.

As regards this clonotype: The junction differs from germline at one of its ends, possibly a read error. The chain uses TRBV6-6 and TRBJ1-1; D ambiguous. The germline gives CDR1 MNHNY, CDR2 SVGAGI (reference sequence). This CDR3 spans 14 amino acids. The CDR3 loop is CVSSYSSGTTEAYF. For the CDR3, the DNA is TGTGTCAGCAGTTACTCGAGTGGAACCACTGAAGCTTACTTT.

The sample holds many counts of this clonotype. The CDR3 DNA reads TGTGCCAGCAGCTTAGGGGCGCTGGGCGATGAGCAGTTCTTC. It codes for CASSLGALGDEQFF. This chain uses TRBV5-6 with TRBJ2-1; tentatively, D is TRBD1 (5 bases). The CDR3 is made up of 14 amino acids. Germline assignment: CDR1 SGHDT and CDR2 YYEEEE. Trimming removed 2 bases from V and 8 bases from J, with 14 bases in between. Filled out from reference TRBV5-6 and TRBJ2-1, the complete variable domain reads DAGVTQSPTHLIKTRGQQVTLRCSPKSGHDTVSWYQQALGQGPQFIFQYYEEEERQRGNFPDRFSGHQFPNYSSELNVNALLLGDSALYLCASSLGALGDEQFFGPGTRLTVL.